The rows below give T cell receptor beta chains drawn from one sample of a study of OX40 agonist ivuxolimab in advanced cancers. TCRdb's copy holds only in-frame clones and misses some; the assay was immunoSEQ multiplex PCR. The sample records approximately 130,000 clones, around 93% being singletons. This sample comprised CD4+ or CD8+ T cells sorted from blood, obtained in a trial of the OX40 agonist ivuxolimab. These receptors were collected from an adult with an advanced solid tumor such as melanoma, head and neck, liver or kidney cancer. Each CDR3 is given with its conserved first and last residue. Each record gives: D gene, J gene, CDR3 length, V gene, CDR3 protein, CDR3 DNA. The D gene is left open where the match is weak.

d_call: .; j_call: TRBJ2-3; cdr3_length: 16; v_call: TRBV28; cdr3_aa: CATPPAGSPGTDTQYF; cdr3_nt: TGTGCCACCCCCCCGGCGGGCAGTCCTGGCACAGATACGCAGTATTTT
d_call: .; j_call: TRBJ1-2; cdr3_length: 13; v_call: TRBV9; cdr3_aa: CASSARPHYGYTF; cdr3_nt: TGTGCCAGCAGCGCCCGCCCGCACTATGGCTACACCTTC
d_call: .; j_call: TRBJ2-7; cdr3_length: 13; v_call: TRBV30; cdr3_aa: CAWTGGSSYEQYF; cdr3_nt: TGTGCCTGGACAGGGGGGAGCTCCTACGAGCAGTACTTC
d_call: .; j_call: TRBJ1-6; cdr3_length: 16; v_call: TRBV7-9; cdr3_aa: CASTTGGGLPNRPLHF; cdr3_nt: TGTGCCAGCACCACGGGGGGCGGACTACCCAATCGGCCCCTCCACTTT
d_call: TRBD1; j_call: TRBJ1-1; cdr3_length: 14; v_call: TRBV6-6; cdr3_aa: CASSYGHRGPEAFF; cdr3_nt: TGTGCCAGCAGTTACGGGCACAGGGGACCTGAAGCTTTCTTT
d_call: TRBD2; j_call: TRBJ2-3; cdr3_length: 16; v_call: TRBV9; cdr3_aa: CASITPSGGPTDTQYF; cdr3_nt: TGTGCCAGCATCACGCCGAGCGGGGGGCCCACAGATACGCAGTATTTT
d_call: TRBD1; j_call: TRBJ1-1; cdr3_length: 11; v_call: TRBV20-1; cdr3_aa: CSARRQGKTFF; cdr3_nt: TGCAGTGCTAGGAGACAGGGTAAAACTTTCTTT
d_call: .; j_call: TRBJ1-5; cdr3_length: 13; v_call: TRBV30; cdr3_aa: CAWSVGTAQPQHF; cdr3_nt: TGTGCCTGGAGTGTAGGCACGGCCCAGCCCCAGCATTTT
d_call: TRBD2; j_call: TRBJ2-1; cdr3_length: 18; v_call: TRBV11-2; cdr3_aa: CASSPRGTSGQVYNEQFF; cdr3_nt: TGTGCCAGCAGCCCCCGAGGGACTAGCGGGCAGGTCTACAATGAGCAGTTCTTC
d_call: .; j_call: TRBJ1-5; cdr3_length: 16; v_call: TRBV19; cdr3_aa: CATPTPGPPGNQPQHF; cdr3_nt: TGTGCCACCCCAACCCCAGGGCCCCCCGGCAATCAGCCCCAGCATTTT